This T cell receptor beta chain was sequenced in a study of lymphopenia after photon versus proton radiotherapy. Study results and caveats: After lymphocyte nadir, photon-treated repertoires showed oligoclonal expansion, especially CD8+ Temra. In patients who died, overall survival fell as post-nadir TCR diversity dropped more. Relative stability marked proton patients; photon patients lost diversity and naive cells.

Some clones are missing from TCRdb's copy, which holds only in-frame ones; the method was immunoSEQ multiplex PCR. Here the sample spans 25,000 to 35,000 clones, 85% to 90% being singletons. Germline CDR1 and CDR2: SGHAT and FQNNGV. The CDR3 spans 14 residues. Losses at the gene ends were 6 bases for V and 8 bases for J; bases not matched to a gene: 9. A note on this clone: The antigen is undetermined.

The chain has TRBV11-2 and TRBJ2-1; 8 bases align to TRBD2. This TCR was recovered from a woman aged 60-70 years with cholangiocarcinoma. Some clones in this sample may be carry-over from other donors' samples. The sequences come from peripheral blood, collected from a patient treated with proton-based radiotherapy. The CDR3 DNA reads TGTGCCAGCAGTATAGCGGGATTCGGCGATGAGCAGTTCTTC. Encoded protein: CASSIAGFGDEQFF.